Below, 11 T cell receptor beta chains from the same sample are listed, as sequenced in a study of cytomegalovirus exposure and HLA in healthy donors. Generated by immunoSEQ multiplex PCR, the TCRdb table keeps only in-frame clones and is missing some. The data hold approximately 200,000 clones, with 88% observed a single time. Material: PBMCs. The receptor set was obtained from a young woman in good health and CMV-seronegative.

The V gene is TRBV5-1, the J gene TRBJ2-7, with D maybe TRBD1 (8 bases). This CDR3 comprises 16 residues. Trimming left V 0 bases short and J 6 bases short, with 19 bases between. Germline loops: CDR1 SGHRS, CDR2 YFSETQ. CDR3 nucleotide sequence: TGCGCCAGCAGCTTGGTGGGGGGGACAGGTTCGGTCGAGCAGTACTTC. It specifies CASSLVGGTGSVEQYF.

CDR3 in DNA: TGTGCCAGCAGCTTAACGTACAGTGGCCATGAGCAGTTCTTC. Protein: CASSLTYSGHEQFF. The chain joins TRBV13 to TRBJ2-1; D is ambiguous. This CDR3 is 14 amino acids long. Germline V gene data show CDR1 as PRHDT and CDR2 as FYEKMQ (reference sequence). V was cut by 2 bases and J by 8 bases, with 13 bases left in between.

The chain is built from TRBV18 and TRBJ1-2, with TRBD1 as a possible D gene (6 bases). The CDR3 runs to 18 residues. The germline CDR1 and CDR2 sequences are KGHSH and LQKENI. Trimming took off 2 bases at V and 4 bases at J, with 23 bases between the two ends. The CDR3 coding sequence is TGTGCCAGCTCACCATTCAAGGGGCTTGGGGACACACTCTATGGCTACACCTTC. Amino acid sequence: CASSPFKGLGDTLYGYTF.

This clone showed up just a few times. J is TRBJ2-7 and V is TRBV7-9, with 7 nucleotides matching TRBD1. The junction had 0 bases not matched to a gene; V was cut back by 5 bases and J by 2 bases. Germline CDR1 reads SEHNR; CDR2 reads FQNEAQ (reference sequence). The CDR3 sequence is 12 residues long. CDR3 region: CASSQGAYEQYF. The CDR3 DNA sequence: TGTGCCAGCAGCCAGGGGGCCTACGAGCAGTACTTC.

The V gene is TRBV28, the J gene TRBJ2-7; perhaps TRBD2 as D (6 bases). CDR1 and CDR2 (germline): MDHEN, SYDVKM. This CDR3 spans 14 amino acids. V was shortened by 1 base and J by 6 bases, with 13 bases between the two germline ends. The CDR3 loop reads CASSLFRLEGEQYF. Written as DNA, the CDR3 is TGTGCCAGCAGTTTATTCCGACTAGAGGGCGAGCAGTACTTC.

The chain uses TRBV5-1 and TRBJ2-2; the D gene is possibly TRBD2 (5 bases). Per germline, CDR1 SGHRS and CDR2 YFSETQ. The CDR3 has 14 residues. V was cut by 1 base and J by 6 bases, with 10 bases left in between. The CDR3 sequence is CASSLRNGAGELFF. The CDR3 bases are TGCGCCAGCAGCTTGAGGAACGGGGCCGGGGAGCTGTTTTTT.

This chain joins TRBV9 and TRBJ1-2, with 8 bases fitting TRBD1. Losses at the gene ends were 4 bases for V and 1 base for J; bases not matched to a gene: 9. The length of the CDR3 is 16 residues. Germline V gene sequence: CDR1 SGDLS, CDR2 YYNGEE. The CDR3 DNA sequence: TGTGCCAGCAGCTCTCTAGGACAGGGTAATAACTATGGCTACACCTTC. It translates to CASSSLGQGNNYGYTF.

The gene calls are TRBV6-6 and TRBJ2-7; possible D gene TRBD2, 6 bases. Between the trimmed V and J ends, which lost 11 bases and 3 bases, there was a span of 11 bases. The CDR3 has 11 amino acids. Looked up from germline, CDR1 is MNHNY and CDR2 is SVGAGI (reference sequence). DNA of the CDR3: TGTGCCCGCCGCGGGGACTACGAGCAGTACTTC. The encoded protein is CARRGDYEQYF.

This clone appeared a single time. The chain is built from TRBV21-1 and TRBJ1-4. TRBV21-1 corresponds to a pseudogene. This CDR3 is built from 9 residues. CDR3 residues: CSGGEKLFF. CDR3 coding DNA: TGCTCGGGAGGAGAAAAACTGTTTTTT.

This rearrangement joins TRBV5-5 to TRBJ1-3; 7 nucleotides line up with TRBD1. The CDR3 contains 15 residues. Germline V lookup: CDR1 SGHKS, CDR2 YYEKEE (reference sequence). J was trimmed by 2 bases and V by 4 bases; bases with no gene match: 6. The CDR3 spells CASSQDRVAGNTIYF. CDR3 DNA sequence: TGTGCCAGCAGCCAAGACAGGGTTGCTGGAAACACCATATATTTT.

The rearrangement joins TRBV19 to TRBJ2-2; 7 bases are a match to TRBD1. V was clipped by 5 bases and J by 4 bases; unmatched bases: 16. Germline assignment: CDR1 LNHDA and CDR2 SQIVND (reference sequence). The length of the CDR3 is 18 residues. This CDR3 reads CASSPRAGTAAPTGELFF. CDR3 nucleotide sequence: TGTGCCAGTAGTCCCCGCGCCGGGACAGCCGCCCCCACCGGGGAGCTGTTTTTT.